A single sample gave rise to the 32 T cell receptor beta chains below, sequenced in a study of blood T cell repertoires in COVID-19. Some clones are missing from TCRdb's copy, which holds only in-frame ones; the method was immunoSEQ multiplex PCR. The sample lists 200,000 to 300,000 clones, roughly 86% seen once, with approximately 9.4% in the top ten. The sample comprised peripheral blood. These receptors all come from a middle-aged man who had recovered from COVID-19.

This clone was detected only once. The chain recombines TRBV4-1 with TRBJ1-1; D is ambiguous. The CDR3 contains 14 residues. Trimming cost V 0 bases and J 5 bases, with 10 bases left between them. Germline CDR1 MGHRA, CDR2 YSYEKL. The CDR3 coding sequence is TGCGCCAGCAGCCAAGACGCTAGGTTGACTGAAGCTTTCTTT. It translates to CASSQDARLTEAFF.

This chain joins TRBV13 and TRBJ2-3, with D unclear. This CDR3 contains 14 residues. The germline V and J ends were trimmed by 1 base and 5 bases, with 10 bases remaining between them. Germline V CDR1 and CDR2: PRHDT, FYEKMQ (reference sequence). In DNA form, the CDR3 reads TGTGCCAGCAGCTTAGAACGGTCCGGAGATACGCAGTATTTT. Translating it yields CASSLERSGDTQYF.

With regard to this clone: Other DNA sequences in the sample encode the same CDR3. The genes are TRBV29-1 and TRBJ2-1, with 10 bases lining up with TRBD2. V lost 5 bases and J lost 2; bases outside the gene matches: 0. CDR3 size: 13 residues. Germline V lookup: CDR1 SQVTM, CDR2 ANQGSEA. This CDR3 is CSVSGRAYNEQFF. The CDR3 DNA reads TGCAGCGTTAGCGGGAGGGCCTACAATGAGCAGTTCTTC.

In its sample, this clone was seen once. J is TRBJ1-2 and V is TRBV2; 9 nucleotides match TRBD1. Germline lookup yields CDR1 SNHLY and CDR2 FYNNEI. J was trimmed by 7 bases and V by 10 bases; bases with no gene match: 7. This CDR3 spans 12 amino acids. The CDR3 region has the DNA TGTGCCACTCTACAGGGGGCTTCTGGCTACACCTTC. Its protein is CATLQGASGYTF.

This chain uses TRBV9 with TRBJ2-7, with 12 bases identical to TRBD2. Germline trimming cut 2 bases from V and 7 bases from J; bases unmatched to any gene: 4. The length of the CDR3 is 14 residues. Per the germline V gene, CDR1 is SGDLS and CDR2 is YYNGEE. The CDR3, as DNA: TGTGCCAGCAGCGTCCGACTAGCGGGGGATGAGCAGTACTTC. As protein: CASSVRLAGDEQYF.

The V and J genes are TRBV7-2 and TRBJ1-4; the D gene is possibly TRBD1 (5 bases). Germline-derived CDR1 and CDR2 are SGHTA and FQGNSA. Deletions cut 5 bases from V and 4 bases from J, with 14 bases between. This CDR3 has 15 residues. This CDR3 is CASSILQAYNEKLFF. The CDR3 DNA follows: TGTGCCAGCAGCATTTTACAGGCCTATAATGAAAAACTGTTTTTT.

The V gene is TRBV19, the J gene TRBJ1-2, with unresolved D. The length of the CDR3 is 15 residues. Trimming took 2 bases from V and 2 from J, leaving 12 bases between them. Per germline, CDR1 LNHDA and CDR2 SQIVND (reference sequence). In nucleotides, the CDR3 is TGTGCCAGTAGTATACGTCAGGCGAAAAACTATGGCTACACCTTC. It is translated as CASSIRQAKNYGYTF.

This clone occurred a few times. The rearrangement joins TRBV3-1 (or the pseudogene TRBV3-2) to TRBJ2-1, with D tentatively TRBD1 (5 bases). With 1 base removed from V and 10 bases from J, the gap between germline ends came to 14 bases. The CDR3 is 14 residues long. Germline V lookup: CDR1 LGHDT, CDR2 YNNKEL (reference sequence). The CDR3 nucleotides are TGTGCCAGCAGCCAAGGGCCCCCAGGGCACGAGCAGTTCTTC. Its protein product is CASSQGPPGHEQFF.

The CDR3 protein is CASSIRGTGSYEQYF. The CDR3 nucleotides are TGTGCCAGTAGTATAAGAGGGACAGGGAGCTACGAGCAGTACTTC. This chain joins TRBV19 and TRBJ2-7, with TRBD1 identical over 9 bases. The CDR3 is 15 residues long. Germline assignment: CDR1 LNHDA and CDR2 SQIVND (reference sequence). V shed 2 bases and J 3 bases; nucleotides not matched to a gene: 5.

The rearrangement uses TRBV6-2 or TRBV6-3 and TRBJ2-7, with D unclear. Germline CDR1 and CDR2: MNHEY and SVGEGT. V lost 2 bases to trimming and J lost 7 bases, with 12 bases between them. This CDR3 has 13 residues. CDR3 region: CASSYPVVEEQYF. CDR3 nucleotide sequence: TGTGCCAGCAGTTACCCCGTAGTCGAGGAGCAGTACTTC.

This clone was seen a few times. This chain connects TRBV7-9 to TRBJ1-5; D is unclear. The CDR3 is 15 residues long. Germline values: CDR1 SEHNR, CDR2 FQNEAQ (reference sequence). The V and J ends lost 2 bases and 1 base respectively, with 9 bases between them. CDR3 sequence: CASSLRYRSNQPQHF. CDR3 coding DNA: TGTGCCAGCAGCTTACGGTACAGAAGCAATCAGCCCCAGCATTTT.

The rearrangement joins TRBV4-3 to TRBJ2-7, with D unresolved. The CDR3 has 14 amino acids. V shed 0 bases and J shed 2 bases, with 8 bases lying between them. Germline V CDR1 and CDR2: LGHNA, YSLEER. The CDR3 coding sequence is TGCGCCAGCAGCCAAGAGGATGGAGCCTACGAGCAGTACTTC. Translating gives CASSQEDGAYEQYF.

This rearrangement joins TRBV7-2 to TRBJ1-1; 8 nucleotides line up with TRBD1. V trimming: 5 bases; J trimming: 4 bases; junction bases outside the gene matches: 9. Germline V gene data show CDR1 as SGHTA and CDR2 as FQGNSA. The CDR3 contains 15 residues. CDR3 coding DNA: TGTGCCAGCAGCCGGCAACAGGGGGTGGGCACTGAAGCTTTCTTT. Its protein is CASSRQQGVGTEAFF. Full variable domain (rest looked up from reference TRBV7-2 and TRBJ1-1): GAGVSQSPSNKVTEKGKDVELRCDPISGHTALYWYRQSLGQGLEFLIYFQGNSAPDKSGLPSDRFSAERTGGSVSTLTIQRTQQEDSAVYLCASSRQQGVGTEAFFGQGTRLTVV.

The sample holds a few counts of this clone. V and J are TRBV10-3 and TRBJ1-2; D is undetermined. The V end lost 0 bases, the J end lost 4 bases, and 9 bases lay between the germline ends. CDR1 and CDR2 (germline): ENHRY, SYGVKD. CDR3 length: 14 amino acids. CDR3 nucleotide sequence: TGTGCCATCAGTGAGTCGTCCCAGATCTATGGCTACACCTTC. As protein: CAISESSQIYGYTF.

This rearrangement joins TRBV6-2 or TRBV6-3 to TRBJ1-2; weak D call: TRBD1 (6 bases). V shed 2 bases and J shed 7 bases, with 14 bases lying between them. Germline V CDR1 and CDR2: MNHEY, SVGEGT. The CDR3 extends over 14 amino acids. In DNA, the CDR3 is TGTGCCAGCAGTTACGCGGGGGCACTCTCTGGCTACACCTTC. Translated, it gives CASSYAGALSGYTF.

This chain joins TRBV5-4 and TRBJ1-2, with 9 bases that match TRBD1. From germline, CDR1 is SGHNT and CDR2 YYREEE (reference sequence). The CDR3 has 16 amino acids. The V and J ends lost 4 bases and 6 bases, in that order; junction bases with no gene match: 13. CDR3 protein: CASSPGTGRQGDGYTF. Here the CDR3 DNA reads TGTGCCAGCAGCCCGGGGACAGGGCGGCAAGGGGATGGCTACACCTTC.

This clone was detected once. The chain links TRBV19 to TRBJ2-6; TRBD1 matches at 8 bases. This CDR3 has 15 amino acids. The germline V gene has CDR1 LNHDA and CDR2 SQIVND (reference sequence). After removal of 4 bases from V and 5 bases from J, the junction contained 4 bases not matched to a gene. DNA of the CDR3: TGTGCCAGTAGTACGACAGGGGTTTGGGCCAACGTCCTGACTTTC. Amino acid sequence: CASSTTGVWANVLTF. Full variable domain (rest looked up from reference TRBV19 and TRBJ2-6): DGGITQSPKYLFRKEGQNVTLSCEQNLNHDAMYWYRQDPGQGLRLIYYSQIVNDFQKGDIAEGYSVSREKKESFPLTVTSAQKNPTAFYLCASSTTGVWANVLTFGAGSRLTVL.

The V call is TRBV5-6, the J call TRBJ2-2, with D perhaps matching TRBD2 (5 bases). The CDR3 runs to 16 residues. CDR1 SGHDT and CDR2 YYEEEE come from the germline V gene. V was trimmed by 0 bases and J by 7 bases, leaving 16 bases between them. As DNA, the CDR3 is TGTGCCAGCAGCTTGGTCGGGTCCGAGGGCGTCGGGGAGCTGTTTTTT. Its protein product is CASSLVGSEGVGELFF.

This chain connects TRBV11-3 to TRBJ2-1; the match to TRBD1 covers 12 bases. Germline V gene sequence: CDR1 SGHNT, CDR2 YENEEA. V lost 5 bases, J lost 4 bases, and 3 bases stayed unmatched. The CDR3 loop spans 15 amino acids. Here the CDR3 reads CASSAGQGAYNEQFF. In nucleotides, the CDR3 is TGTGCCAGCAGCGCGGGACAGGGGGCTTACAATGAGCAGTTCTTC. Drawing the rest from reference TRBV11-3 and TRBJ2-1, the complete variable domain is EAGVVQSPRYKIIEKKQPVAFWCNPISGHNTLYWYLQNLGQGPELLIRYENEEAVDDSQLPKDRFSAERLKGVDSTLKIQPAELGDSAVYLCASSAGQGAYNEQFFGPGTRLTVL.

The chain joins TRBV25-1 to TRBJ1-1; TRBD1 is a possible D gene (5 bases). The CDR3 totals 15 residues. Trimming pared 0 bases from V and 1 base from J, leaving 9 bases between. Germline CDR1 reads MGHDK; CDR2 reads SYGVNS. The CDR3 is CASSEYADRNTEAFF. CDR3 nucleotides: TGTGCCAGCAGTGAATACGCCGACAGGAACACTGAAGCTTTCTTT.

The table lists this clone with many counts. The chain carries TRBV10-3 and TRBJ2-5; 10 bases are a match to TRBD2. Germline lookup yields CDR1 ENHRY and CDR2 SYGVKD. The CDR3 has 14 residues. The ends lost 8 bases at V and 3 bases at J; junction bases unmatched: 6. In DNA, the CDR3 is TGTGCCATCGGGTCTAGCGGGAGCGAAGAGACCCAGTACTTC. This encodes CAIGSSGSEETQYF.

The rearrangement uses TRBV25-1 and TRBJ2-3, with a tentative D call TRBD1 (5 bases). This CDR3 is 17 amino acids long. Trimming took off 4 bases at V and 8 bases at J, with 25 bases between the two ends. Germline V gives CDR1 MGHDK, CDR2 SYGVNS. The CDR3 nucleotides read TGTGCCAGCAGTGGACGGACAAAAAAAGTGGACCAAGGTACGCAGTATTTT. This encodes CASSGRTKKVDQGTQYF. The entire variable domain, with the rest obtained from reference TRBV25-1 and TRBJ2-3, is as follows: EADIYQTPRYLVIGTGKKITLECSQTMGHDKMYWYQQDPGMELHLIHYSYGVNSTEKGDLSSESTVSRIRTEHFPLTLESARPSHTSQYLCASSGRTKKVDQGTQYFGPGTRLTVL.

The table lists this clone with a count of one. As DNA, the CDR3 is TGTGCCAGCAGCCGGTCCAGCGAGCGGCCCACAGATACGCAGTATTTT. Amino acids: CASSRSSERPTDTQYF. This chain links TRBV3-1 (or the pseudogene TRBV3-2) with TRBJ2-3, with a tentative D call TRBD2 (5 bases). CDR1 LGHDT and CDR2 YNNKEL come from the germline V gene (reference sequence). V shed 4 bases and J shed 2 bases, with 16 bases lying between them. CDR3 length: 16 amino acids.

The chain joins TRBV12-3 or TRBV12-4 to TRBJ2-5; TRBD2 aligns across 7 bases. With 5 bases clipped from V and 9 bases from J, the junction kept 6 bases outside the gene matches. CDR3 size: 12 residues. The CDR3 region is CASSQASGAQYF. The CDR3 DNA reads as TGTGCCAGCAGTCAAGCGAGCGGGGCCCAGTACTTC.

The genes are TRBV12-3 or TRBV12-4 and TRBJ2-7; 8 positions agree with TRBD2. V lost 6 bases to trimming and J lost 4 bases; unmatched junction nucleotides: 5. The length of the CDR3 is 13 residues. CDR3 in amino acids: CASSGGGTYEQYF. CDR3 DNA: TGTGCCAGCAGCGGGGGGGGAACGTACGAGCAGTACTTC.

The genes are TRBV5-4 and TRBJ1-2; the D gene is possibly TRBD1 (6 bases). V dropped 4 bases and J dropped 2 bases, with 15 bases sitting between them. This CDR3 spans 15 amino acids. In germline, CDR1 is SGHNT, CDR2 YYREEE (reference sequence). DNA of the CDR3: TGTGCCAGCAGCCTCCCAGGGGCAATAAACTATGGCTACACCTTC. Encoded protein: CASSLPGAINYGYTF.

The chain carries TRBV11-2 and TRBJ2-1, with 8 bases aligning to TRBD2. The CDR3 consists of 15 residues. The V segment lost 1 base and the J segment 4 bases; nucleotides outside the gene matches: 3. The germline V gene has CDR1 SGHAT and CDR2 FQNNGV. The DNA for the CDR3 is TGTGCCAGCAGCTTAGCCCTAGCGGGTTACAATGAGCAGTTCTTC. Its translation: CASSLALAGYNEQFF.

This chain joins TRBV6-2 or TRBV6-3 and TRBJ2-7; 9 bases match TRBD1. This CDR3 spans 15 amino acids. J gave up 3 bases and V 2 bases, and 5 bases lay outside the gene matches. Germline V gives CDR1 MNHEY, CDR2 SVGEGT. CDR3 nucleotides: TGTGCCAGCAGTTACGGGACAGGGAGGGTCTACGAGCAGTACTTC. Translation: CASSYGTGRVYEQYF.

The chain uses TRBV6-5 and TRBJ1-6; the D gene is possibly TRBD1 (5 bases). Germline V CDR1 and CDR2: MNHEY, SVGAGI. V was trimmed by 5 bases and J by 4 bases, leaving 9 bases between them. The CDR3 runs 14 residues. Written as DNA, the CDR3 is TGTGCCAGCAGTCCCAGGGATTATAATTCACCCCTCCACTTT. This gives the protein CASSPRDYNSPLHF.

This chain links TRBV7-9 with TRBJ2-1; 7 nucleotides match TRBD2. This CDR3 contains 16 residues. Germline V CDR1 and CDR2: SEHNR, FQNEAQ (reference sequence). The ends lost 6 bases at V and 0 bases at J; junction bases unmatched: 8. In nucleotides, the CDR3 is TGTGCCAGCAGAGGTGGAGGCGGGAGCTCCTACAATGAGCAGTTCTTC. It yields the protein CASRGGGGSSYNEQFF.

The rearrangement uses TRBV7-9 and TRBJ1-1, with D possibly being TRBD1 (5 bases). Germline lookup yields CDR1 SEHNR and CDR2 FQNEAQ (reference sequence). There are 18 residues in the CDR3. Trimming pared 5 bases from V and 5 bases from J, leaving 27 bases between. DNA for the CDR3: TGTGCCAGCAGCCCCGAGCGGGGGACCCGCACCGTCGGTACTGAAGCTTTCTTT. Residues: CASSPERGTRTVGTEAFF.

This sequence joins TRBV5-4 and TRBJ1-4, with D possibly TRBD1 on 5 matching bases. The CDR3 contains 14 residues. The germline gives CDR1 SGHNT, CDR2 YYREEE (reference sequence). Trimming left V 0 bases short and J 5 bases short, with 8 bases between. The CDR3 bases are TGTGCCAGCAGCTTGGAAGGGGCCAATGAAAAACTGTTTTTT. Protein sequence: CASSLEGANEKLFF.